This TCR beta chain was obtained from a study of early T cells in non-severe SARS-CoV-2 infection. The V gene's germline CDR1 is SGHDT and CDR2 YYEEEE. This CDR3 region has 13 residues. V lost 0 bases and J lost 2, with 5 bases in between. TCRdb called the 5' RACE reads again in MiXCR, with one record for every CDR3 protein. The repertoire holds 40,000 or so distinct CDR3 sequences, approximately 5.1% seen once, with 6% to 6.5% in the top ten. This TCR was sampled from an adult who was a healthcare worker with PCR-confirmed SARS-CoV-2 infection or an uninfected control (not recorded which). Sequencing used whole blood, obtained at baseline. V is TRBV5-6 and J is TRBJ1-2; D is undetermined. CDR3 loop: CASSLGRNYGYTF. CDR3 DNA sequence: TGTGCCAGCAGCTTGGGGCGGAACTATGGCTACACCTTC.